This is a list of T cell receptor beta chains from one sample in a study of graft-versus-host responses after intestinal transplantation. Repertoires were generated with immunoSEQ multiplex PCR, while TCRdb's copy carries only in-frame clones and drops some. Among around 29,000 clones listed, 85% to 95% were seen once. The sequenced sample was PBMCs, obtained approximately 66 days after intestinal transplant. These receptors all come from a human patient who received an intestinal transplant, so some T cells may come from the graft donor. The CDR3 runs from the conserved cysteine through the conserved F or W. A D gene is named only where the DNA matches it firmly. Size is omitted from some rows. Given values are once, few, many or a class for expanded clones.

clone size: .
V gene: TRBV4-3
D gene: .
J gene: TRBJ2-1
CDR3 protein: CASSQGLYNEQFF
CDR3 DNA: TGCGCCAGCAGCCAGGGCCTATACAATGAGCAGTTCTTC

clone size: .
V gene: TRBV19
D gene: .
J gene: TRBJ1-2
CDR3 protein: CASSIVGQAYGYTF
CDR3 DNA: TGTGCCAGTAGTATAGTGGGGCAGGCCTATGGCTACACCTTC

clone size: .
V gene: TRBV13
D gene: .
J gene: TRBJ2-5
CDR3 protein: CASSFQSETQYF
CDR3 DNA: TGTGCCAGCAGCTTCCAGTCGGAGACCCAGTACTTC

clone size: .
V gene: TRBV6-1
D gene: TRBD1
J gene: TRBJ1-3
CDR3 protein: CASRDRAGNTIYF
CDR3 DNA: TGTGCCAGCAGGGACAGGGCTGGAAACACCATATATTTT

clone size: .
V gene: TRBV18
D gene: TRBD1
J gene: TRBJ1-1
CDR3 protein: CASSFGQGEEAFF
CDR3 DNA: TGTGCCAGCTCGTTCGGACAGGGGGAGGAAGCTTTCTTT

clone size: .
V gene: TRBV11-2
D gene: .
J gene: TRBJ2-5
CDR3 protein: CASSLDDLLYQETQYF
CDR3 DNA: TGTGCCAGCAGCTTAGACGACTTGCTGTACCAAGAGACCCAGTACTTC

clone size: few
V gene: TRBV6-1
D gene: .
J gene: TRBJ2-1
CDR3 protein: CASALQGNEQFF
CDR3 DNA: TGTGCCAGCGCCCTCCAGGGGAATGAGCAGTTCTTC

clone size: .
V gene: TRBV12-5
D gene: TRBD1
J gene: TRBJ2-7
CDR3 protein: CASGLVFYIQQGQTYEQYF
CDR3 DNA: TGTGCTAGTGGTTTGGTATTCTATATCCAGCAGGGACAGACCTACGAGCAGTACTTC

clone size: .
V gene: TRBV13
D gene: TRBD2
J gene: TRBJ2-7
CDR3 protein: CASSLGGTSGLYEQYF
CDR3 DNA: TGTGCCAGCAGCTTAGGCGGGACTAGCGGGCTCTACGAGCAGTACTTC

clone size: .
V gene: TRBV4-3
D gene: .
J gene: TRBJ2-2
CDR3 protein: CASSQVGDIDTGELFF
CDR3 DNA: TGCGCCAGCAGCCAAGTTGGAGACATCGACACCGGGGAGCTGTTTTTT

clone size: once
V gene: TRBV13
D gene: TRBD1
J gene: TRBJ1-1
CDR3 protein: CASSFPTGRMNTEAFF
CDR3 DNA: TGTGCCAGCAGCTTCCCGACAGGGAGAATGAACACTGAAGCTTTCTTT

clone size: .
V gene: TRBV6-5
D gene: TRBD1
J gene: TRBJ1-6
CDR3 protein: CASSSQTGGSPLHF
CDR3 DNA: TGTGCCAGCAGTTCCCAGACAGGGGGTTCACCCCTCCACTTT

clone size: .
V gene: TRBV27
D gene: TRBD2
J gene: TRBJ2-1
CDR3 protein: CASSLSQLAGGGGGEQFF
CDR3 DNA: TGTGCCAGCAGTTTATCCCAACTAGCGGGAGGCGGTGGTGGTGAGCAGTTCTTC

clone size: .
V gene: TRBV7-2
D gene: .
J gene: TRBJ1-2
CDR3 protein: CASSLQPRPLGYGYTF
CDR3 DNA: TGTGCCAGCAGCTTACAGCCCCGCCCATTAGGCTATGGCTACACCTTC

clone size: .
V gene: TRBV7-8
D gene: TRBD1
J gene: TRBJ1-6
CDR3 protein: CASSLIFRRRQGGSPLHF
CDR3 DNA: TGTGCCAGCAGCTTAATTTTTCGTCGGAGACAGGGGGGTTCACCCCTCCACTTT

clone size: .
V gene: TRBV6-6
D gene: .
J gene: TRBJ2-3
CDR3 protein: CASSYSILTDNTQYF
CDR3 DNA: TGTGCCAGCAGTTACTCGATACTCACGGACAATACGCAGTATTTT

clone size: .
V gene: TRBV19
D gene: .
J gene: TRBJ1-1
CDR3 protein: CASSMGPDYTEAFF
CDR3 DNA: TGTGCCAGTAGTATGGGACCCGATTACACTGAAGCTTTCTTT

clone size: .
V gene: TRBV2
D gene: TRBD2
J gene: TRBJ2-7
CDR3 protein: CATRGTSGGYEQYF
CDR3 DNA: TGTGCCACCAGAGGGACTAGCGGGGGTTACGAGCAGTACTTC

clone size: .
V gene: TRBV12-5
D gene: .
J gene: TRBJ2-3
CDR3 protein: CASGLSGVGYTQYF
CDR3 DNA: TGTGCTAGTGGTTTGAGCGGAGTCGGGTATACGCAGTATTTT

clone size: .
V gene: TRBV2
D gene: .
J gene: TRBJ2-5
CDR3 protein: CASSRSETQYF
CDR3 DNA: TGTGCCAGCTCAAGATCGGAGACCCAGTACTTC

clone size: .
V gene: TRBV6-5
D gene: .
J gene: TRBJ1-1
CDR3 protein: CASSYSGRWPIF
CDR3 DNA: TGTGCCAGCAGTTACTCAGGTCGCTGGCCTATATTT

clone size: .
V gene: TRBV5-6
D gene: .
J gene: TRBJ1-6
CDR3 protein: CASSSYRYSYNSPLHF
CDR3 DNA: TGTGCCAGCAGCTCTTACCGATACTCCTATAATTCACCCCTCCACTTT

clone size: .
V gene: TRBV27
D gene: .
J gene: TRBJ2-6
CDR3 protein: CASTPIGSTGANVLTF
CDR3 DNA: TGTGCCAGCACCCCTATTGGTTCAACTGGGGCCAACGTCCTGACTTTC

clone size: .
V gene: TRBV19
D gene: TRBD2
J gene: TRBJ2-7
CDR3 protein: CASSISGAAYEQYF
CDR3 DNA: TGTGCCAGTAGTATCAGCGGGGCGGCCTACGAGCAGTACTTC

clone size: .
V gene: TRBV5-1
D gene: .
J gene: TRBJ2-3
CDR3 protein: CASSLTWGTGEFGPTSTDTQYF
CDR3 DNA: TGCGCCAGCAGCTTGACCTGGGGTACGGGAGAGTTCGGGCCCACTAGCACAGATACGCAGTATTTT

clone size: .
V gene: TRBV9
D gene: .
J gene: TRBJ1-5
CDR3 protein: CASGGSNQPQHF
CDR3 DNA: TGTGCCAGCGGGGGGAGCAATCAGCCCCAGCATTTT

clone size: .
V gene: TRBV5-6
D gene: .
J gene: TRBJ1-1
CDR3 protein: CASSLKRGEAFF
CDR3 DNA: TGTGCCAGCAGCTTGAAAAGGGGTGAAGCTTTCTTT

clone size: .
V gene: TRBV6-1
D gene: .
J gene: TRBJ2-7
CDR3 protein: CASSGGPFYEQYF
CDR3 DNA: TGTGCCAGCAGTGGGGGACCTTTCTACGAGCAGTACTTC

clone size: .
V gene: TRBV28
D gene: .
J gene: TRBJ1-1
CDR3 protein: CASSFGVYPMNTEAFF
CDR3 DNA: TGTGCCAGCAGTTTCGGGGTATACCCGATGAACACTGAAGCTTTCTTT